The present TCR beta chain was sequenced within a study of control samples from healthy donors and cancer patients. Germline-derived CDR1 and CDR2 are SEHNR and FQNEAQ (reference sequence). The V and J ends lost 5 bases and 2 bases, in that order; junction bases with no gene match: 9. The CDR3 length is 17 residues. Profiled with immunoSEQ multiplex PCR; TCRdb holds only in-frame clones, not every one. This sample has 93,000 or so clones, with around 89% found just once. What was sequenced was PBMCs. This TCR was sampled from a man aged 60 to 69 with lung cancer. The chain carries TRBV7-9 and TRBJ2-2, with 9 bases that match TRBD1. The CDR3 loop reads CASSLQQGAFNTGELFF. DNA of the CDR3: TGTGCCAGCAGCCTCCAACAGGGGGCCTTCAACACCGGGGAGCTGTTTTTT.